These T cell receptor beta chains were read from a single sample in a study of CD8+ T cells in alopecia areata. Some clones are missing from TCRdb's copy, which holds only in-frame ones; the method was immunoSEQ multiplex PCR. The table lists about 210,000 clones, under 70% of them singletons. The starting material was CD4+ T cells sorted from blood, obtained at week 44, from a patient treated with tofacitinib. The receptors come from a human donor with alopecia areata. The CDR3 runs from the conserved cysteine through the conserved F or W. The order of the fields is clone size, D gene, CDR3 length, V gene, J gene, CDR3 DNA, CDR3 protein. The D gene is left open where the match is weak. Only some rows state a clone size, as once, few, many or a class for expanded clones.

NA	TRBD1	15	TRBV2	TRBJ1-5	TGTGCCAGCAGGAGGGACAGGAATAGCAATCAGCCCCAGCATTTT	CASRRDRNSNQPQHF
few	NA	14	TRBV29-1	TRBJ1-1	TGCAGCGCGGGGCTTGACCGATTGAACACTGAAGCTTTCTTT	CSAGLDRLNTEAFF
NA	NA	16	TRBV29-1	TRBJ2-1	TGCAGCGTTGTGGGGGCCGTCAGGGGCTCCTACAATGAGCAGTTCTTC	CSVVGAVRGSYNEQFF
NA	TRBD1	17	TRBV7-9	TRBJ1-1	TGTGCCAGCAGCCCGCTTCGGGGCAGGGGGAACCACACTGAAGCTTTCTTT	CASSPLRGRGNHTEAFF
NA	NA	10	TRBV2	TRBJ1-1	TGTGCCAGCGGGAACACTGAAGCTTTCTTT	CASGNTEAFF
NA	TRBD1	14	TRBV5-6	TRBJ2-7	TGTGCCAGCAGCTTCCCAGGGGGCGTCTACGAGCAGTACTTC	CASSFPGGVYEQYF
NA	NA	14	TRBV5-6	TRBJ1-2	TGTGCCAGCTTTAAAGAGGGACCGGTCTATAGCTACACCTTC	CASFKEGPVYSYTF
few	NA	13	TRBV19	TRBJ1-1	TGTGCCAGTAGTATAGAAACGAACACTGAAGCTTTCTTT	CASSIETNTEAFF
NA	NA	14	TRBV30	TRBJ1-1	TGTGCCTGGAGTGTACGTCCGTCGAACACTGAAGCTTTCTTT	CAWSVRPSNTEAFF
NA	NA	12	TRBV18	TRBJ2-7	TGTGCCAGCTCCGGGACGAACTACGAGCAGTACTTC	CASSGTNYEQYF
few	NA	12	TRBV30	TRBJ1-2	TGTGCCTGGAGTCCAGGGGCCTATGGCTACACCTTC	CAWSPGAYGYTF
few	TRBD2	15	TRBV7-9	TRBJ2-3	TGTGCCAGCAGCCCAGCGGGGGAACCCACAGATACGCAGTATTTT	CASSPAGEPTDTQYF
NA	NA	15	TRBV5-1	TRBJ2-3	TGCGCCAGCAGCTTGGACAACAGGGAAACAGATACGCAGTATTTT	CASSLDNRETDTQYF
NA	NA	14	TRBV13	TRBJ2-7	TGTGCCAGCAGCTTAACGGACACCTCCTACGAGCAGTACTTC	CASSLTDTSYEQYF
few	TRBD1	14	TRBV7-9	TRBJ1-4	TGTGCCAGCAGTTACCGGGACAGCGCTGAAAAACTGTTTTTT	CASSYRDSAEKLFF
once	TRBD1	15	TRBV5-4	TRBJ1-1	TGTGCCAGCAGCTCGGGACAGCAGAAGAACACTGAAGCTTTCTTT	CASSSGQQKNTEAFF
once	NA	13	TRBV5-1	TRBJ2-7	TGCGCCAGCAGCCTAGGACAAAACTACGAACAGTACTTC	CASSLGQNYEQYF